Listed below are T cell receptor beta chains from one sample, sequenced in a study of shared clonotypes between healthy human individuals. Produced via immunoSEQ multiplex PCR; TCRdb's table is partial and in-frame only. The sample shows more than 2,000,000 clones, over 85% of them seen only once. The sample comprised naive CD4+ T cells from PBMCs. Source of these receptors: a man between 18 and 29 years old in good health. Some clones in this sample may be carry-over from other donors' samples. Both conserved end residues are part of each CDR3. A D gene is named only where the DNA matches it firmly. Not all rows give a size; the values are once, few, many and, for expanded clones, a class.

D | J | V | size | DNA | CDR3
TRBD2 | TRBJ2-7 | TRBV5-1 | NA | TGCGCCAGCAGCCCCGGGACTAGCACCGAGCAGTACTTC | CASSPGTSTEQYF
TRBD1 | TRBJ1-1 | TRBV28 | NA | TGTGCCAGCAGTTCCCGCCCGGGACAGGACATGAACACTGAAGCTTTCTTT | CASSSRPGQDMNTEAFF
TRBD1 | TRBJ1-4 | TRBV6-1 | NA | TGTGCCAGCAGTAGAAGACAGGGGGCTAATGAAAAACTGTTTTTT | CASSRRQGANEKLFF
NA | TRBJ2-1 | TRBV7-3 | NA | TGTGCCAGCAGCTTATCCAGGGATTACAATGAGCAGTTCTTC | CASSLSRDYNEQFF
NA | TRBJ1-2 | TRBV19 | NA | TGTGCCAGTAGTCTCGGAGGCGGCTATGGCTACACCTTC | CASSLGGGYGYTF
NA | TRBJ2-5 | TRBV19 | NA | TGTGCCAGTAGATCCGAAGAGACCCAGTACTTC | CASRSEETQYF
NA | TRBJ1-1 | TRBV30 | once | TGTGCCTGGAGCAGGAACACTGAAGCTTTCTTT | CAWSRNTEAFF
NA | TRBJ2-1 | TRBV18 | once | TGTGCCAGCTCACCCGGTCCCAATGAGCAGTTCTTC | CASSPGPNEQFF
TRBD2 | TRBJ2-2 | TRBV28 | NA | TGTGCCAGCAGTTACCCGGGACTAGCGGGAAAAGGGGAGCTGTTTTTT | CASSYPGLAGKGELFF
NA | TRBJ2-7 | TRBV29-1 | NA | TGCAGCGTTCGCGGGCGGTTAACCTACGAGCAGTACTTC | CSVRGRLTYEQYF
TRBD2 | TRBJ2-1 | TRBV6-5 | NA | TGTGCCAGCAGGGACCTAGCGGGAGGGGGCAATGAGCAGTTCTTC | CASRDLAGGGNEQFF
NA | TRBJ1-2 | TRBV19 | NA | TGTGCCAGTAGTACCCTGGCAACGGCCGGTGGCTACACCTTC | CASSTLATAGGYTF
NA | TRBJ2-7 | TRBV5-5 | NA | TGTGCCAGCAGCCCTGGTAGGGTTAGCTACGAGCAGTACTTC | CASSPGRVSYEQYF
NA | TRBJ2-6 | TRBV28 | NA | TGTGCCAGCCGGCCTAGAACTGGGGCCAACGTCCTGACTTTC | CASRPRTGANVLTF
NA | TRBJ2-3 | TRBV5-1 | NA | TGCGCCAGCAGCTTGGGACAGGCACGCACAGATACGCAGTATTTT | CASSLGQARTDTQYF
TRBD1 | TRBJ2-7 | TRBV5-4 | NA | TGTGCCAGCAGCTTGGGGACAGGGGTGGGTGAGCAGTACTTC | CASSLGTGVGEQYF
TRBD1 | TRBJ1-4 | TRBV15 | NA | TGTGCCACCAGCAGAGGACAGGGTGAAAAACTGTTTTTT | CATSRGQGEKLFF
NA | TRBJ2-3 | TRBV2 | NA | TGTGCCAGCAGGGGAAACAGGGGCACAGATACGCAGTATTTT | CASRGNRGTDTQYF
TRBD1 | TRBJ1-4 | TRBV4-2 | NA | TGTGCCAGCAGCCCATCCGGGACAGGGGCGAGGGAAAAACTGTTTTTT | CASSPSGTGAREKLFF
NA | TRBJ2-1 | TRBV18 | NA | TGTGCCAGCTCACCACCGGGGAAGGTAGCGGTCGGAGACAATGAGCAGTTCTTC | CASSPPGKVAVGDNEQFF
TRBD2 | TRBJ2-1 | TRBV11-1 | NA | TGTGCCAGCAGCTTAGCGGCTAGCGGGAGAAATGAGCAGTTCTTC | CASSLAASGRNEQFF
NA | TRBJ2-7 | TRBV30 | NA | TGTGCCTGGAGTGTACTGGGGGCTATTTCCTACGAGCAGTACTTC | CAWSVLGAISYEQYF
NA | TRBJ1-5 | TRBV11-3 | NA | TGTGCCAGCAGCCACCGGGGGGGGGAATATAGCAATCAGCCCCAGCATTTT | CASSHRGGEYSNQPQHF
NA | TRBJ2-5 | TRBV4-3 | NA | TGCGCCAGCAGCCGCGGCGGGGCCCAAGAGACCCAGTACTTC | CASSRGGAQETQYF
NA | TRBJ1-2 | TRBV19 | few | TGTGCCAGTAGTACACGTTATGGCTACACCTTC | CASSTRYGYTF
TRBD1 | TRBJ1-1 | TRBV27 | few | TGTGCCAGCAGTTCCCGGGACAGCACTGAAGCTTTCTTT | CASSSRDSTEAFF
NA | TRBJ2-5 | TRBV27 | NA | TGTGCCAGCAGCCGGTCGAATACAGGGTTCGAGACCCAGTACTTC | CASSRSNTGFETQYF
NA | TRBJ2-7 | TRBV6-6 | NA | TGTGCCAGCAGTTACCCGGGCAGTTACGAGCAGTACTTC | CASSYPGSYEQYF
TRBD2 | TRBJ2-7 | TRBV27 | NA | TGTGCCAGTGGAGGACTAGCGCGAGGCGGCGAGCAGTACTTC | CASGGLARGGEQYF
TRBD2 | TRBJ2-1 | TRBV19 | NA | TGTGCCAGTAGCACTAGCGGGTACAATGAGCAGTTCTTC | CASSTSGYNEQFF
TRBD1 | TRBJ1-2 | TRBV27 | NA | TGTGCCAGCAGTTTATCAGGGACAGGGGGAGGCTACACCTTC | CASSLSGTGGGYTF
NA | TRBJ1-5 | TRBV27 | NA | TGTGCCAGCAGTTTCCCGATAGGACATGGGATTCTCAATCAGCCCCAGCATTTT | CASSFPIGHGILNQPQHF
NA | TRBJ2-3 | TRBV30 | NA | TGTGCCTGGAGTGCCCCCCGCCAGCAGTATTTT | CAWSAPRQQYF
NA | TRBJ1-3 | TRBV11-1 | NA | TGTGCCAGCAGCCCCCGCGGAAACACCATATATTTT | CASSPRGNTIYF
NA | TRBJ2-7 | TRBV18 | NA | TGTGCCAGCTCACTCGGACTCGAGGCCTACGAGCAGTACTTC | CASSLGLEAYEQYF
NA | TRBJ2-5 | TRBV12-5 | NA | TGTGCTAGTGGTTTACTACGGGAGACCCAGTACTTC | CASGLLRETQYF
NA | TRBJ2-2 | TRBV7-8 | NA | TGTGCCAGCAGCTTAAATCCCGGGAGGAACACCGGGGAGCTGTTTTTT | CASSLNPGRNTGELFF
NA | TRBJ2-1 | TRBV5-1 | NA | TGCGCCAGCAGCACTCAACCGGACAGCTACTACAATGAGCAGTTCTTC | CASSTQPDSYYNEQFF
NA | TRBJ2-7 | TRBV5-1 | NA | TGCGCCAGCAGCTTGGACCCGGGCGGGTACGAGCAGTACTTC | CASSLDPGGYEQYF
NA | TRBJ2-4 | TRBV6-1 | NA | TGTGCCAGCAGTGGGCAGGGTGACAAAAACATTCAGTACTTC | CASSGQGDKNIQYF
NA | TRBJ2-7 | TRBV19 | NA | TGTGCCAGTAGTACGCCTAGCGACTCCTACGAGCAGTACTTC | CASSTPSDSYEQYF
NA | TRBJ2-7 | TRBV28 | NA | TGTGCCAGCAGCCCTAACAGGGACTTCTCCTACGAGCAGTACTTC | CASSPNRDFSYEQYF
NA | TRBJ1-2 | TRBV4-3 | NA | TGCGCCAGCAGCCAAGAACCGGGGGATGGCTACACCTTC | CASSQEPGDGYTF
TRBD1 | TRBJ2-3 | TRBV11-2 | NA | TGTGCCAGCAGCTTCAGGGGGCAGCCGGGAGATACGCAGTATTTT | CASSFRGQPGDTQYF
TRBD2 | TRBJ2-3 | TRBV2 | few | TGTGCCAGCCTTTGGGCGGGGGGCACAGATACGCAGTATTTT | CASLWAGGTDTQYF
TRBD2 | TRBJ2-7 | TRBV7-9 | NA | TGTGCCAGCAGCTTAGCGCCAGGGACTAGAGCCTACGAGCAGTACTTC | CASSLAPGTRAYEQYF
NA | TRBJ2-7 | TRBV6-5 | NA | TGTGCCAGCAGAACGTCCTACGAGCAGTACTTC | CASRTSYEQYF